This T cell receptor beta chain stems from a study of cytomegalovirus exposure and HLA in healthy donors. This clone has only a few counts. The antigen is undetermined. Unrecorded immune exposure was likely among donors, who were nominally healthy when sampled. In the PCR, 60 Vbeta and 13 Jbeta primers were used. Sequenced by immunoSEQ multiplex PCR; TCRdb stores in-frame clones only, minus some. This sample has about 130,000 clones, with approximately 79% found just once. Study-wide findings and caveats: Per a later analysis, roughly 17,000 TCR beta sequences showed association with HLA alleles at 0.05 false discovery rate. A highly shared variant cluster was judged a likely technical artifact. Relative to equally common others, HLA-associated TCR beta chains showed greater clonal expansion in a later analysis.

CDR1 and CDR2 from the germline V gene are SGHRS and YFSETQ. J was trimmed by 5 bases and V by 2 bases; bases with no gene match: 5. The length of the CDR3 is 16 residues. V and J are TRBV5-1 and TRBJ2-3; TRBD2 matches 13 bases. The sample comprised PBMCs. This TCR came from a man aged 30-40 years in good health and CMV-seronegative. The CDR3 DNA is TGCGCCAGCAGCTTTGGACTAGCGGGGGAAGGAGATACGCAGTATTTT. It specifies CASSFGLAGEGDTQYF.